Listed here are 28 T cell receptor beta chains from one sample, sequenced in a study of shared clonotypes between healthy human individuals. The protocol was immunoSEQ multiplex PCR, while the TCRdb copy is restricted to in-frame clones and leaves out a portion. The sample contains 1.5 million to 1.9 million clones, 98% of which appear only once. Sequencing input: naive CD4+ T cells sorted from blood. Subset given: CD45RA+ positively selected. The receptors were gathered from a man aged 25 to 40 in good health.

The V and J genes are TRBV7-9 and TRBJ2-1, with D possibly being TRBD1 (6 bases). Germline V lookup: CDR1 SEHNR, CDR2 FQNEAQ (reference sequence). V was clipped by 5 bases and J by 9 bases, with 23 bases between them. The CDR3 has 16 residues. DNA of the CDR3: TGTGCCAGCAGCACGCTAAAGACCGGGACACTGAGTGAGCAGTTCTTC. Translation: CASSTLKTGTLSEQFF.

J is TRBJ2-1 and V is TRBV7-8, with D perhaps TRBD2 (5 bases). The germline gives CDR1 SGHVS, CDR2 FQNEAQ. The CDR3 runs 13 residues. V dropped 1 base and J dropped 4 bases, with 5 bases sitting between them. The CDR3 region is CASSLGTYNEQFF. The CDR3 bases are TGTGCCAGCAGCTTAGGGACTTACAATGAGCAGTTCTTC.

The chain links TRBV4-3 to TRBJ2-2; no firm D call. The germline gives CDR1 LGHNA, CDR2 YSLEER. The V end was cut by 5 bases, the J end by 1 base, with 5 bases between. The CDR3 contains 13 residues. CDR3 bases: TGCGCCAGCAGCGGGGAGAACACCGGGGAGCTGTTTTTT. It specifies CASSGENTGELFF.

The chain carries TRBV6-5 and TRBJ2-2, with 7 positions matching TRBD2. Germline trimming cut 1 base from V and 3 bases from J; bases unmatched to any gene: 5. The CDR3 loop spans 16 amino acids. Germline values: CDR1 MNHEY, CDR2 SVGAGI. CDR3 DNA sequence: TGTGCCAGCAGTTACTACCTAGCGGTACACACCGGGGAGCTGTTTTTT. Protein product: CASSYYLAVHTGELFF.

The chain combines TRBV6-6 with TRBJ1-3; the D gene is possibly TRBD1 (6 bases). The CDR3 consists of 15 residues. CDR1 and CDR2 (germline): MNHNY, SVGAGI (reference sequence). V dropped 3 bases and J dropped 4 bases, with 13 bases sitting between them. Written as DNA, the CDR3 is TGTGCCAGCAGTTATTCAGGGGCGGGAGGAAACACCATATATTTT. It translates to CASSYSGAGGNTIYF.

The chain recombines TRBV5-1 with TRBJ1-1; D is undetermined. Germline V gene data show CDR1 as SGHRS and CDR2 as YFSETQ. This CDR3 has 12 residues. Trimming removed 4 bases at V and 1 base at J, with 5 bases between. Here the CDR3 DNA reads TGCGCCAGCAGCGTGGGGAACACTGAAGCTTTCTTT. Its translation is CASSVGNTEAFF.

In the case of this clone: Other DNA sequences in the same sample also yield this CDR3. The chain has TRBV18 and TRBJ2-7; tentatively, D is TRBD2 (5 bases). This CDR3 region has 13 residues. Germline loops: CDR1 KGHSH, CDR2 LQKENI. Trimming took 6 bases from V and 1 from J, leaving 10 bases between them. DNA of the CDR3: TGTGCCAGCTCTCGAGCGGATTCCTACGAGCAGTACTTC. Its translation is CASSRADSYEQYF.

The chain joins TRBV19 to TRBJ2-7, with D unclear. Trimming left V 6 bases short and J 5 bases short, with 20 bases between. The CDR3 covers 15 residues. Looked up from germline, CDR1 is LNHDA and CDR2 is SQIVND (reference sequence). CDR3 in amino acids: CASRPNIRTKHEQYF. CDR3 DNA: TGTGCCAGTAGGCCCAACATCCGGACCAAACACGAGCAGTACTTC.

The chain employs TRBV18 and TRBJ2-2, with 7 positions matching TRBD2. V shed 2 bases, J shed 6 bases, and the junction held 6 bases outside the gene matches. The CDR3 has 15 residues. Per the germline V gene, CDR1 is KGHSH and CDR2 is LQKENI. CDR3: CASSPVGGPAGELFF. DNA of the CDR3: TGTGCCAGCTCACCAGTGGGAGGGCCAGCCGGGGAGCTGTTTTTT.

The chain uses TRBV25-1 and TRBJ2-7; 9 nucleotides align to TRBD2. J was trimmed by 3 bases and V by 3 bases; bases with no gene match: 9. The CDR3 is 16 amino acids. Germline V gives CDR1 MGHDK, CDR2 SYGVNS. CDR3 nucleotides: TGTGCCAGCAGTGATGTCCGAGGTAGCGGGAGCTACGAGCAGTACTTC. Protein product: CASSDVRGSGSYEQYF.

V gene TRBV29-1 combines with J gene TRBJ2-3; no firm D call. The germline gives CDR1 SQVTM, CDR2 ANQGSEA. The CDR3 is 14 amino acids. V was clipped by 0 bases and J by 2 bases, with 9 bases between them. In DNA, the CDR3 is TGCAGCGTTGAAGATCGGAAATTCACAGATACGCAGTATTTT. Protein product: CSVEDRKFTDTQYF.

This clone was observed once. V is TRBV7-2 and J is TRBJ2-7; 7 bases map to TRBD2. The CDR3 covers 14 residues. The germline V gene encodes CDR1 SGHTA and CDR2 FQGNSA. The trim removed 5 bases at V and 3 bases at J, leaving 7 bases unmatched. The DNA of the CDR3 is TGTGCCAGCAGCCCACAAGCGGGAATCTACGAGCAGTACTTC. It encodes CASSPQAGIYEQYF.

The chain uses TRBV2 and TRBJ1-4; TRBD1 agrees at 8 bases. V shed 5 bases and J 8 bases; nucleotides not matched to a gene: 7. CDR1 and CDR2 from the germline V gene are SNHLY and FYNNEI. The CDR3 loop spans 14 amino acids. The CDR3 loop reads CASSYQGAGEKLFF. CDR3 in DNA: TGTGCCAGCAGTTATCAGGGGGCAGGCGAAAAACTGTTTTTT.

The chain recombines TRBV30 with TRBJ1-4; D not resolved. This CDR3 is built from 16 residues. Between the trimmed V and J ends, which lost 2 bases and 0 bases, there was a span of 13 bases. CDR1 GTSNPN and CDR2 SVGIG come from the germline V gene (reference sequence). CDR3 in amino acids: CAWSSRTLATNEKLFF. For the CDR3, the DNA is TGTGCCTGGAGTTCGAGGACCCTTGCAACTAATGAAAAACTGTTTTTT.

V is TRBV28 and J is TRBJ2-7, with D possibly TRBD2 on 5 matching bases. This CDR3 has 15 residues. From germline, CDR1 is MDHEN and CDR2 SYDVKM. Trimming took 3 bases from V and 2 from J, leaving 14 bases between them. The CDR3: CASSFGVTTTYEQYF. CDR3 nucleotides: TGTGCCAGCAGTTTCGGGGTTACGACTACCTACGAGCAGTACTTC. The full variable domain, its missing parts supplied by reference TRBV28 and TRBJ2-7, is DVKVTQSSRYLVKRTGEKVFLECVQDMDHENMFWYRQDPGLGLRLIYFSYDVKMKEKGDIPEGYSVSREKKERFSLILESASTNQTSMYLCASSFGVTTTYEQYFGPGTRLTVT.

V is TRBV28 and J is TRBJ2-7; D may be TRBD1 (6 bases). The germline gives CDR1 MDHEN, CDR2 SYDVKM. This CDR3 comprises 15 residues. V was cut by 6 bases and J by 2 bases, with 17 bases left in between. Here the CDR3 reads CASRRLTGVTYEQYF. CDR3 coding DNA: TGTGCCAGCAGGAGGTTGACAGGTGTCACCTACGAGCAGTACTTC.

This chain uses TRBV10-3 with TRBJ2-2, with D possibly being TRBD1 or TRBD2 (7 bases each). V dropped 3 bases and J dropped 6 bases, with 14 bases sitting between them. The CDR3 runs to 15 residues. CDR1 is ENHRY and CDR2 is SYGVKD in the germline V gene. CDR3 region: CAISDEGRGPGELFF. The CDR3, as DNA: TGTGCCATCAGTGATGAGGGGAGGGGGCCCGGGGAGCTGTTTTTT.

CDR3 protein: CASSLDRNTIYF. The CDR3 DNA reads TGTGCCAGCAGCTTAGATCGAAACACCATATATTTT. V usage is TRBV11-2 and J usage is TRBJ1-3; D gene unclear. This CDR3 has 12 amino acids. Trimming took off 0 bases at V and 5 bases at J, with 2 bases between the two ends. Germline lookup yields CDR1 SGHAT and CDR2 FQNNGV.

The rearrangement links TRBV28 to TRBJ2-1; weak D call: TRBD2 (6 bases). This CDR3 contains 14 residues. Trimming removed 2 bases from V and 9 bases from J, with 14 bases in between. Per germline, CDR1 MDHEN and CDR2 SYDVKM. The CDR3 sequence: CASSLRPVRGEQFF. The CDR3 nucleotides are TGTGCCAGCAGTTTACGTCCGGTGCGGGGTGAGCAGTTCTTC.

This chain uses TRBV7-9 with TRBJ2-7; D possibly matches TRBD1 or TRBD2 (5 bases each). Germline-derived CDR1 and CDR2 are SEHNR and FQNEAQ (reference sequence). V gave up 2 bases and J gave up 7 bases, with 18 bases separating them. The CDR3 length is 15 residues. The CDR3 sequence is CASSLIVGATGEQYF. DNA of the CDR3: TGTGCCAGCAGCTTAATCGTCGGGGCAACGGGGGAGCAGTACTTC.

The chain uses TRBV5-1 and TRBJ2-2; the match to TRBD2 covers 12 bases. Germline trimming cut 0 bases from V and 5 bases from J; bases unmatched to any gene: 8. This CDR3 comprises 18 residues. The V gene's germline CDR1 is SGHRS and CDR2 YFSETQ. The CDR3 protein is CASSLVATSGGATGELFF. The CDR3 DNA is TGCGCCAGCAGCTTGGTGGCGACTAGCGGGGGCGCTACCGGGGAGCTGTTTTTT.

The gene calls are TRBV28 and TRBJ2-2, with TRBD2 as a possible D gene (5 bases). Germline V gives CDR1 MDHEN, CDR2 SYDVKM. The CDR3 covers 13 residues. With 8 bases removed from V and 5 bases from J, the gap between germline ends came to 12 bases. Here the CDR3 DNA reads TGTGCCAGCCGCTCGGGGTATACCGGGGAGCTGTTTTTT. As protein: CASRSGYTGELFF. Combining the CDR3 with reference TRBV28 and TRBJ2-2 gives the whole variable domain DVKVTQSSRYLVKRTGEKVFLECVQDMDHENMFWYRQDPGLGLRLIYFSYDVKMKEKGDIPEGYSVSREKKERFSLILESASTNQTSMYLCASRSGYTGELFFGEGSRLTVL.

This rearrangement joins TRBV7-2 to TRBJ2-7; 7 bases are shared with TRBD2. With 5 bases clipped from V and 3 bases from J, the junction kept 19 bases outside the gene matches. The germline V gene encodes CDR1 SGHTA and CDR2 FQGNSA. The CDR3 is made up of 18 amino acids. CDR3 DNA sequence: TGTGCCAGCAGCCCGGGGCGAGCCGGACTAGGTCTGCTCTACGAGCAGTACTTC. Protein product: CASSPGRAGLGLLYEQYF. Supplemented by reference TRBV7-2 and TRBJ2-7, the full variable domain reads GAGVSQSPSNKVTEKGKDVELRCDPISGHTALYWYRQSLGQGLEFLIYFQGNSAPDKSGLPSDRFSAERTGGSVSTLTIQRTQQEDSAVYLCASSPGRAGLGLLYEQYFGPGTRLTVT.

This sequence joins TRBV20-1 and TRBJ1-2, with D uncertain. Trimming cost V 0 bases and J 8 bases, with 7 bases left between them. CDR1 and CDR2 (germline): DFQATT, SNEGSKA (reference sequence). The length of the CDR3 is 11 residues. The CDR3 DNA is TGCAGTGCTAGAGATTACCCCGGCTACACCTTC. It translates to CSARDYPGYTF.

This chain links TRBV11-2 with TRBJ1-4; a weak D match, TRBD1 (5 bases). Trimming removed 5 bases from V and 7 bases from J, with 11 bases in between. The CDR3 has 13 residues. The V gene's germline CDR1 is SGHAT and CDR2 FQNNGV. The CDR3 loop is CASSGTRGEKLFF. The DNA of the CDR3 is TGTGCCAGCAGCGGGACCCGGGGTGAAAAACTGTTTTTT. Complete variable domain (other parts from reference TRBV11-2 and TRBJ1-4): EAGVAQSPRYKIIEKRQSVAFWCNPISGHATLYWYQQILGQGPKLLIQFQNNGVVDDSQLPKDRFSAERLKGVDSTLKIQPAKLEDSAVYLCASSGTRGEKLFFGSGTQLSVL.

Concerning this clone: Distinct nucleotide sequences in the sample also encode this CDR3. This rearrangement joins TRBV19 to TRBJ1-1, with TRBD1 matching 7 bases. The trim removed 3 bases at V and 5 bases at J, leaving 3 bases unmatched. Per germline, CDR1 LNHDA and CDR2 SQIVND (reference sequence). The CDR3 is 13 residues long. The DNA of the CDR3 is TGTGCCAGTAGTATCGACAGGGTGACTGAAGCTTTCTTT. This encodes CASSIDRVTEAFF.

Of note for this clone: Other DNA variants within this sample encode the same CDR3. This rearrangement joins TRBV5-1 to TRBJ2-3; 7 positions agree with TRBD1. V gave up 3 bases and J gave up 6 bases; unmatched junction bases: 1. Germline values: CDR1 SGHRS, CDR2 YFSETQ. The CDR3 totals 12 residues. CDR3 bases: TGCGCCAGCAGCTCGACAGGGGATACGCAGTATTTT. This codes for CASSSTGDTQYF. Drawing the rest from reference TRBV5-1 and TRBJ2-3, the complete variable domain is KAGVTQTPRYLIKTRGQQVTLSCSPISGHRSVSWYQQTPGQGLQFLFEYFSETQRNKGNFPGRFSGRQFSNSRSEMNVSTLELGDSALYLCASSSTGDTQYFGPGTRLTVL.

A note on this clone: The same CDR3 also results from other DNA sequences found in this sample. This chain uses TRBV5-1 with TRBJ2-5; D uncertain. The CDR3 is made up of 15 amino acids. Looked up from germline, CDR1 is SGHRS and CDR2 is YFSETQ. Trimming stripped 0 bases from V and 2 bases from J, with 11 bases between. The DNA for the CDR3 is TGCGCCAGCAGCTTGGCCGGTAGGCGACAAGAGACCCAGTACTTC. This codes for CASSLAGRRQETQYF.